The source of this TCR beta chain is a study of vaccination effects on CD4 cells after COVID-19 (dated 2022 in TCRdb). About the study as a whole: Participants received two doses of either the BNT162b2 or the mRNA-1273 mRNA SARS-CoV-2 vaccine. SARS-CoV-2 spike-specific CD4+ TCR repertoires from before and after mRNA vaccination were compared in COVID-19 convalescent patients and in infection-naive vaccine recipients. A total of 10 COVID-19 convalescent patients and a few SARS-CoV-2-naive healthy vaccine recipients were included in the full study. Cultures from other donors in the study were sequenced using the Oncomine TCR Beta short-read assay on an Illumina iSeq 100.

The protocol used for the library was the immunoSEQ multiplex PCR assay. DNA from the cultured, isolated CD4+ T cells was subjected to TCR beta CDR3 sequencing. Per the original workflow: The analysis removed non-productive TCR sequences, trimmed reads to the CDR3 region, and retained only CDR3s that were 7 or more amino acids long. The MANAFEST web app was used to identify antigen-specific clonotypes by comparing expansion in peptide wells with expansion in reference cultures. For clones to be considered positive, expansion at FDR<0.05 versus reference and all other wells, an odds ratio above 5, and a frequency above 0.1% in two replicate wells were required. A clonotype was called cross-reactive if it was significantly expanded both in SARS-CoV-2 spike wells and in at least one common cold coronavirus spike condition. Levenshtein distance calculated with the stringdist R package was used to assess CDR3 similarity, and unrooted trees were constructed with ape in R 3.6.1. TCRdb's version of the immuneACCESS table is confined to in-frame rearrangements and falls short of the full clone set. An unresolved V gene accounts for under half of the shortfall where checked; the remainder is of unknown origin. Clone size and the V and J calls come from that table; the DNA yielded D and trimming. This sample is represented by 40,000 to 50,000 clones; about two thirds of them were singletons. Of the sample, about 25% falls within the top ten clones.

This clone was observed a few times. Its antigen is still unknown. No qualities accompany the bases; no much larger clone lies one base away. In the ViraFEST assay, PBMC were stimulated with viral peptide pools, and TCR sequencing was then used to find antigen-specific CD4+ T cell clonotypes based on their expansion. After more than nine days of culture, CD4+ T cells were isolated with the EasySep CD4+ T cell isolation kit. None of the healthy vaccine recipients had a prior SARS-CoV-2 infection, which was confirmed by nucleocapsid antibody tests that came back negative both before and after vaccination. Some 1.9 million PBMC per well were cultured with approximately 10 ug/ml peptides in IMDM containing approximately 4.6% human AB serum, approximately 9.9 IU/ml IL-2 and gentamicin. Half of the culture medium was replaced with fresh IL-2-containing medium on days 3 and 7. Unless noted otherwise, every peptide stimulation condition was cultured in triplicate wells. PBMC were separated from whole blood using Ficoll-Paque Plus gradient centrifugation and were then either cryopreserved at -140C or used fresh. The overlapping peptide pools covered the spike proteins of SARS-CoV-2 and of the common cold coronaviruses HCoV-NL63, HCoV-OC43 and HCoV-229E. The QIAamp micro DNA kit was used to extract genomic DNA from the cultured CD4+ T cells.

Paper-wide results and their limitations: Among healthy vaccine recipients, nearly all vaccine-induced clones were SARS-CoV-2 mono-reactive, and just 1 of 255 was cross-reactive with common cold coronaviruses. Clones induced by infection and clones induced by vaccination both contracted markedly at late timepoints after vaccination, which fits with T cell responses waning over time. The study was limited by a small number of convalescent patients, and early post-infection timepoints were lacking.

The clonotype comes from a human donor who received a COVID-19 vaccine. The starting material was CD4+ T cells from PBMCs cultured with HCoV-OC43 spike peptides, obtained before COVID-19 vaccination. The cell subset or site label, as the study defines it: HCoV-OC43 spike overlapping peptide pool stimulation.

CDR3 protein: CASISDGTGELFF. Here is the DNA: TGCGCCAGCATTTCGGACGGGACCGGGGAGCTGTTTTTT. The rearranged chain carries TRBV5-1 and TRBJ2-2; the D segment cannot be called with confidence. The CDR3 contains 13 residues, cysteine and phenylalanine counted. Just CDR3 DNA is preserved here, 39 bases in frame from base 1. V was cut back by 6 bases and J by 5 bases, leaving a gap of 11 bases between them. Per the germline V gene, SGHRS is the CDR1 and YFSETQ is the CDR2.